The present entry profiles one T cell receptor (beta chain) with its context. This clone was counted once. Its specific antigen is unknown. There are no base qualities to consult, and no much larger clone falls within one base. These data come from a study of technical replicates of blood from a handful of donors (dated by TCRdb to 2017 to 2019). In the germline V gene (reference sequence), CDR1 corresponds to MNHEY and CDR2 to SMNVEV. The CDR3, cysteine through phenylalanine, is 16 amino acids long. Left in the record is the CDR3 DNA by itself, 48 bases read in frame from the first base. The junction shows trimming of 2 bases on V and 3 bases on J, plus 13 bases between the germline ends. The library was built by means of the immunoSEQ multiplex PCR assay. TCRdb mirrors the immuneACCESS table, restricted to in-frame sequences. Some clones are absent from its copies; in checked studies, under half trace to an unresolved V gene, and the reason for the others is unknown. The sample contains around 100,000 clones, about 96% of them found a single time. Of the sample, approximately 0.37% is held by the ten largest clones.

This TCR was recovered from a human donor in good health. Sequencing input: T cells isolated from PBMCs. The V and J segments used are TRBV27 and TRBJ1-4, with TRBD1 tentatively as D gene (6 bases match). The CDR3 protein: CASSLGAGAPNEKLFF. The sequence in DNA is TGTGCCAGCAGTTTAGGTGCGGGGGCGCCTAATGAAAAACTGTTTTTT. Here the CDR3 is joined to the reference TRBV27 and TRBJ1-4 genes, and the full variable domain is: EAQVTQNPRYLITVTGKKLTVTCSQNMNHEYMSWYRQDPGLGLRQIYYSMNVEVTDKGDVPEGYKVSRKEKRNFPLILESPSPNQTSLYFCASSLGAGAPNEKLFFGSGTQLSVL.